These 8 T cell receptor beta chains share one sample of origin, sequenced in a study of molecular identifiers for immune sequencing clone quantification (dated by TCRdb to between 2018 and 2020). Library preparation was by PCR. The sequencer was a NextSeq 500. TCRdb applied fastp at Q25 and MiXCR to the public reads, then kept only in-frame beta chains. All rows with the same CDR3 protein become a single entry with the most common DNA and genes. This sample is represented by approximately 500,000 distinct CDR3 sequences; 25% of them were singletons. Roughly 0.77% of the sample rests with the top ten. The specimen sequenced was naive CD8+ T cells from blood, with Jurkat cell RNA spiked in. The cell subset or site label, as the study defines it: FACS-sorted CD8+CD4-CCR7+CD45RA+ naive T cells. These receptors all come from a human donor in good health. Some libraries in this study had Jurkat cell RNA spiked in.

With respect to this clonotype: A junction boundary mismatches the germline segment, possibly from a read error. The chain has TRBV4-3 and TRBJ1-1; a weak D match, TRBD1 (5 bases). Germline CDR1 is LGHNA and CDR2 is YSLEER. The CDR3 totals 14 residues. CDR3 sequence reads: CASRSGSADTEASF. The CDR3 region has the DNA TGCGCCAGCAGGAGTGGTTCGGCGGACACTGAAGCTTCCTTT.

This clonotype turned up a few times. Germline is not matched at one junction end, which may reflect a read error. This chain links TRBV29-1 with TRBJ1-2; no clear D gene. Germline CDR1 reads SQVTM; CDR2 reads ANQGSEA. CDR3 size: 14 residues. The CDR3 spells CSVAEQSFNYSYTF. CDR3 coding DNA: TGCAGCGTTGCCGAACAGAGTTTTAACTATAGCTACACCTTC.

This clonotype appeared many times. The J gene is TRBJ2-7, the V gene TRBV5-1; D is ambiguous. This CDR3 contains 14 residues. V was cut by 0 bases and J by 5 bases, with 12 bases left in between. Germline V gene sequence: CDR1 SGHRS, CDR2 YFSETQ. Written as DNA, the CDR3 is TGCGCCAGCAGCTTGGAATTTGGGGTAGACGAGCAGTACTTC. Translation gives CASSLEFGVDEQYF.

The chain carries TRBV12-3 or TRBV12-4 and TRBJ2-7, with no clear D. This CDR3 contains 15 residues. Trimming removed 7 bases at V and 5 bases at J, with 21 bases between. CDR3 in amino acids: CASTFETSLSDEQYF. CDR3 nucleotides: TGTGCCAGCACCTTTGAGACATCGCTCAGCGACGAGCAGTACTTC.

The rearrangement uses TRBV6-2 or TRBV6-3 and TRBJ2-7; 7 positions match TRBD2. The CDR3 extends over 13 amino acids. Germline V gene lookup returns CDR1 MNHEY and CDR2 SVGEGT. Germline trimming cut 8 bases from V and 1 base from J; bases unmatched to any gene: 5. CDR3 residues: CASLERGSYEQYF. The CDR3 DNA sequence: TGTGCCAGCCTTGAGCGGGGTTCCTACGAGCAGTACTTC.

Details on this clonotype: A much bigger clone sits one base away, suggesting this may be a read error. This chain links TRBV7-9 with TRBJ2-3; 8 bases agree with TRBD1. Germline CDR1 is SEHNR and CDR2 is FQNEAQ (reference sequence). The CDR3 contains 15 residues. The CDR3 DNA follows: TGTGCCAGCGGCTTAGCAGGGGGCGCATCAGATACGCAGTATTTT. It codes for CASGLAGGASDTQYF.

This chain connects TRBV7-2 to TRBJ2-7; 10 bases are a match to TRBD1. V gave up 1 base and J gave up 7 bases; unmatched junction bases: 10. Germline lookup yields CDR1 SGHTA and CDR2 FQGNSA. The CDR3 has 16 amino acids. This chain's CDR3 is CASSLEGQGLDNEQYF. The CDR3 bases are TGTGCCAGCAGCTTAGAGGGACAGGGGTTAGACAATGAGCAGTACTTC.

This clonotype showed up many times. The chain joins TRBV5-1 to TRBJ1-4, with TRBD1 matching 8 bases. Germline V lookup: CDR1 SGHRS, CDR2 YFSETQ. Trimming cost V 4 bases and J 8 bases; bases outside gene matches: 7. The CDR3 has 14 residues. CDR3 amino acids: CASSPRGLWEKLFF. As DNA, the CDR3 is TGCGCCAGCAGCCCCAGGGGGCTTTGGGAAAAACTGTTTTTT.